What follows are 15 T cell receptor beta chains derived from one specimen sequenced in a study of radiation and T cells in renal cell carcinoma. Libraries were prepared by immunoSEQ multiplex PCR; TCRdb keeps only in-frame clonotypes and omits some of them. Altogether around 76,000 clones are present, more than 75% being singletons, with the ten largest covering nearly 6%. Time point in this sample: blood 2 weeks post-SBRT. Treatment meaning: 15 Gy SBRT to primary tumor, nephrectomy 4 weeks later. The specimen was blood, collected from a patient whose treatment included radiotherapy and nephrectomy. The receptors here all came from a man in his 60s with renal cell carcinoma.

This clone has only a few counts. The CDR3: CASSLLPPYNEQFF. The CDR3, as DNA: TGCGCCAGCAGCTTACTACCTCCGTACAATGAGCAGTTCTTC. V is TRBV5-1 and J is TRBJ2-1; D not certain. The length of the CDR3 is 14 residues. Germline CDR1 SGHRS, CDR2 YFSETQ. The germline V and J ends were trimmed by 2 bases and 4 bases, with 10 bases remaining between them.

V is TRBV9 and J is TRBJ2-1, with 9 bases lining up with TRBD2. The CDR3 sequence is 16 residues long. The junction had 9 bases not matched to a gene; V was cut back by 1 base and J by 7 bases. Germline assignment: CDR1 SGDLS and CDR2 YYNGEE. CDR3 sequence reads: CASSVTPGLAGNEQFF. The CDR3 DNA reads TGTGCCAGCAGCGTAACCCCGGGGCTAGCGGGAAATGAGCAGTTCTTC.

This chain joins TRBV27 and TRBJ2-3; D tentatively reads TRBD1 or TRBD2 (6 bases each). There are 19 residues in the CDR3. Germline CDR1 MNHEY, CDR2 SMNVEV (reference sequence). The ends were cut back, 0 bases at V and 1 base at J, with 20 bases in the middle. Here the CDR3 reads CASSLSAPRGAGGTDTQYF. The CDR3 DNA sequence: TGTGCCAGCAGTTTATCGGCCCCTAGGGGGGCTGGCGGCACAGATACGCAGTATTTT.

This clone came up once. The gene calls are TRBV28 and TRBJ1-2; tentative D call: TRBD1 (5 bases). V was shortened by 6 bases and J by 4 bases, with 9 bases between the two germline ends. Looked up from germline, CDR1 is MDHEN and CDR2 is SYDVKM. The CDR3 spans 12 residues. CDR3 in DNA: TGTGCCAGCAGGGCCGGGGGCTATGGCTACACCTTC. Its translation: CASRAGGYGYTF.

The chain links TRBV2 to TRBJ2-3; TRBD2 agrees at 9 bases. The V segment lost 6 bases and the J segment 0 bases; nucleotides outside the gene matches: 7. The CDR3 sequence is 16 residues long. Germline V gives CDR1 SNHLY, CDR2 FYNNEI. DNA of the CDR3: TGTGCCAGCAGACAACTAGCGGGCGCTAGCACAGATACGCAGTATTTT. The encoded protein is CASRQLAGASTDTQYF.

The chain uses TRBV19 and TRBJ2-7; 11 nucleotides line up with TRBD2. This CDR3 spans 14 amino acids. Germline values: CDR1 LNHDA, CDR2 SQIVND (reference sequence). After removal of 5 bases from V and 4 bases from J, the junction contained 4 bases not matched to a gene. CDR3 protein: CASSPGLADYEQYF. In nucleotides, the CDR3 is TGTGCCAGTAGTCCGGGACTAGCGGATTACGAGCAGTACTTC.

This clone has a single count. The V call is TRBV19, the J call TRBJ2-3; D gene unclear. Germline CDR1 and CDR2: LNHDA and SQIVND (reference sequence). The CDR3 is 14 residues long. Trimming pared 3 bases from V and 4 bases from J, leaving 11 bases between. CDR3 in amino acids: CASSIQSSADTQYF. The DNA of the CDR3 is TGTGCCAGTAGTATCCAATCGAGCGCAGATACGCAGTATTTT.

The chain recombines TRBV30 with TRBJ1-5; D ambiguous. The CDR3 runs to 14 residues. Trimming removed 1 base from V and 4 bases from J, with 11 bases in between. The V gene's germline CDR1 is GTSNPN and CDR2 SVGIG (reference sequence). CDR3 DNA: TGTGCCTGGAGTGGGGGTGTCGGTAATCAGCCCCAGCATTTT. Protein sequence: CAWSGGVGNQPQHF. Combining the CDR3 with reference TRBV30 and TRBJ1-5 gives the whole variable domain SQTIHQWPATLVQPVGSPLSLECTVEGTSNPNLYWYRQAAGRGLQLLFYSVGIGQISSEVPQNLSASRPQDRQFILSSKKLLLSDSGFYLCAWSGGVGNQPQHFGDGTRLSIL.

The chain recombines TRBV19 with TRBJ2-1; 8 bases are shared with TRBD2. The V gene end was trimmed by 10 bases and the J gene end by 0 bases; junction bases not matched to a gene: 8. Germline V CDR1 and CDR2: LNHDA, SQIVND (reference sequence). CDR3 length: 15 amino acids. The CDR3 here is CATQSGGSSYNEQFF. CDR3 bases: TGTGCCACCCAGAGCGGGGGAAGCTCCTACAATGAGCAGTTCTTC.

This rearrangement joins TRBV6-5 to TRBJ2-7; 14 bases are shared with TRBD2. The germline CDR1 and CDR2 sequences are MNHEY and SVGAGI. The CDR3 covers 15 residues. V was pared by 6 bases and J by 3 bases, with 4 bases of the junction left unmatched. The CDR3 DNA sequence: TGTGCCAGCAGCACCGGGACTAGCGGGAGCTACGAGCAGTACTTC. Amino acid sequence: CASSTGTSGSYEQYF.

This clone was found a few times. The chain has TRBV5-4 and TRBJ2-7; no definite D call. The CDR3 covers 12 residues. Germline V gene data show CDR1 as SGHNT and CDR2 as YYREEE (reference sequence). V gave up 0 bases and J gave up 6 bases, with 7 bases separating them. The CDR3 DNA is TGTGCCAGCAGCTTGGGGTTAGGCGAGCAGTACTTC. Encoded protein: CASSLGLGEQYF. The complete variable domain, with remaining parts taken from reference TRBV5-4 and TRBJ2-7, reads ETGVTQSPTHLIKTRGQQVTLRCSSQSGHNTVSWYQQALGQGPQFIFQYYREEENGRGNFPPRFSGLQFPNYSSELNVNALELDDSALYLCASSLGLGEQYFGPGTRLTVT.

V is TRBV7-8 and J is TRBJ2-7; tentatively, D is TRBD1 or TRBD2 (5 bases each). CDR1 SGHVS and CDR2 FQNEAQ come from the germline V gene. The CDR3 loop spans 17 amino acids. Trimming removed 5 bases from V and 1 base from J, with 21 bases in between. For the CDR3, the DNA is TGTGCCAGCAGCAGACCCACAACGGGACGTACTTCCTACGAGCAGTACTTC. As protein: CASSRPTTGRTSYEQYF. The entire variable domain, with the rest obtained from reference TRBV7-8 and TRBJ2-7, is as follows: GAGVSQSPRYKVAKRGQDVALRCDPISGHVSLFWYQQALGQGPEFLTYFQNEAQLDKSGLPSDRFFAERPEGSVSTLKIQRTQQEDSAVYLCASSRPTTGRTSYEQYFGPGTRLTVT.

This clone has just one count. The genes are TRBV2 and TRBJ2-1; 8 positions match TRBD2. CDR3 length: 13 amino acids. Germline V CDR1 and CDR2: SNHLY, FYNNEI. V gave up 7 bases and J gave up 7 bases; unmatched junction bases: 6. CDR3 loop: CASTTSVKNEQFF. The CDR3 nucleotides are TGTGCCAGCACGACTAGCGTTAAGAATGAGCAGTTCTTC.

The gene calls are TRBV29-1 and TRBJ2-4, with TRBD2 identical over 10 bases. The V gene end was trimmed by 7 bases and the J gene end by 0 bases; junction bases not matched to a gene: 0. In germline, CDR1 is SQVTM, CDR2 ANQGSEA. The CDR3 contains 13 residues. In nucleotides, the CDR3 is TGCAGCGGACTAGCGGGAGCCAAAAACATTCAGTACTTC. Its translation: CSGLAGAKNIQYF. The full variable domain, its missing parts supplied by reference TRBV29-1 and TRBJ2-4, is SAVISQKPSRDICQRGTSLTIQCQVDSQVTMMFWYRQQPGQSLTLIATANQGSEATYESGFVIDKFPISRPNLTFSTLTVSNMSPEDSSIYLCSGLAGAKNIQYFGAGTRLSVL.

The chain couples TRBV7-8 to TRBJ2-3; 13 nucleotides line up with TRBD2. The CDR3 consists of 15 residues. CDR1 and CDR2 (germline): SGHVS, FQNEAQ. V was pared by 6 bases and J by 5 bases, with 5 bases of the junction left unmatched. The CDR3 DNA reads TGTGCCAGCAGTTCAGGACTAGCGGGAGAAGATACGCAGTATTTT. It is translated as CASSSGLAGEDTQYF.